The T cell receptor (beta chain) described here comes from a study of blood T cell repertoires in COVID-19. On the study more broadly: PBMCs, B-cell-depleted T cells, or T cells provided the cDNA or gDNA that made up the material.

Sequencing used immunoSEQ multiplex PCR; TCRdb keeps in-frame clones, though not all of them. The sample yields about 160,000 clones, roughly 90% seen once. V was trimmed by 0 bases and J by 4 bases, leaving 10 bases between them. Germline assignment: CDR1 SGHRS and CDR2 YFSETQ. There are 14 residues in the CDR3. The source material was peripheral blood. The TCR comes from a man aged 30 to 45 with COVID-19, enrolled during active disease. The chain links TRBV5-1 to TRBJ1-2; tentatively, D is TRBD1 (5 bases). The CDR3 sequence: CASSLAAGPYGYTF. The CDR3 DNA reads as TGCGCCAGCAGCTTGGCGGCAGGGCCCTATGGCTACACCTTC. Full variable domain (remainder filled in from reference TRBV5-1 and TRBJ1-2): KAGVTQTPRYLIKTRGQQVTLSCSPISGHRSVSWYQQTPGQGLQFLFEYFSETQRNKGNFPGRFSGRQFSNSRSEMNVSTLELGDSALYLCASSLAAGPYGYTFGSGTRLTVV.